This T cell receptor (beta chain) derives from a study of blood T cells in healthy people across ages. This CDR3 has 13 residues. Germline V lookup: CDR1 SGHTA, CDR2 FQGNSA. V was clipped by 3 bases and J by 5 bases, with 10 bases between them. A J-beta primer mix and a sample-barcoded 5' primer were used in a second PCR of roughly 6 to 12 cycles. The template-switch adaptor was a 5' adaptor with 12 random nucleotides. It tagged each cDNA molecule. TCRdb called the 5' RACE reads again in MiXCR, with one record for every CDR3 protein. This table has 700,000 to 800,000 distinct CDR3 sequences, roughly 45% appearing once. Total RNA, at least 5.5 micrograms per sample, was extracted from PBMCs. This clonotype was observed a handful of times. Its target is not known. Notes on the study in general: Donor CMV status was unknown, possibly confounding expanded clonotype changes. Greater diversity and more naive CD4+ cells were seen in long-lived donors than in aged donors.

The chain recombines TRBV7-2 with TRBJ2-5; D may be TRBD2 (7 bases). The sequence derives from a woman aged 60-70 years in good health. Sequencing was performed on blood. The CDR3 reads CASSFGGLETQYF. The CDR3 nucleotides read TGTGCCAGCAGCTTCGGGGGGCTTGAGACCCAGTACTTC.